A single sample is the source of the 10 T cell receptor beta chains below, sequenced in a study of response to subunit inactivated influenza vaccine. TCRdb fed the RT-PCR reads into MiXCR, producing one record per CDR3 protein. The sample lists over 150,000 distinct CDR3 sequences, roughly 10% occurring once. The sequences come from CD8+ T cells sorted from PBMCs, collected 23 months after vaccination. The source of these receptors is a man between 50 and 70 years old who received an inactivated influenza vaccine.

Comment on this clonotype: Since the CDR3 does not end with the conserved phenylalanine or tryptophan, this likely comes from a read error. The CDR3 DNA reads TGTGCCATCAGTGAGTCCGGCGGGGGGGCAGATACGCAGTATTCT. Translation gives CAISESGGGADTQYS. The chain employs TRBV10-3 and TRBJ2-3, with 9 bases aligning to TRBD2. With V trimmed by 0 bases and J by 4 bases, 2 bases remained unmatched. The CDR3 consists of 15 residues. Germline CDR1 and CDR2: ENHRY and SYGVKD.

This clonotype was counted only a few times. The rearrangement joins TRBV24-1 to TRBJ2-5, with 8 bases fitting TRBD1. Germline V lookup: CDR1 KGHDR, CDR2 SFDVKD. Trimming removed 1 base from V and 1 base from J; junction bases left unmatched: 4. The CDR3 loop spans 16 amino acids. The CDR3 coding sequence is TGTGCCACCAGTGATTTAAAGGACAGGGTCCAAGAGACCCAGTACTTC. The encoded protein is CATSDLKDRVQETQYF.

The chain uses TRBV27 and TRBJ2-7, with 7 bases lining up with TRBD1. The CDR3 length is 13 residues. Germline V lookup: CDR1 MNHEY, CDR2 SMNVEV (reference sequence). The ends lost 2 bases at V and 7 bases at J; junction bases unmatched: 5. The CDR3 sequence: CASSLGTALEQYF. CDR3 DNA: TGTGCCAGCAGTTTAGGGACAGCCTTAGAGCAGTACTTC.

This clonotype was detected only a few times. The chain links TRBV29-1 to TRBJ2-7; maybe TRBD1 (5 bases). Germline CDR1 and CDR2: SQVTM and ANQGSEA. V was trimmed by 2 bases and J by 2 bases, leaving 7 bases between them. The length of the CDR3 is 12 residues. In DNA, the CDR3 is TGCAGCGTTGAACAGGGCCCCTACGAGCAGTACTTC. Its protein is CSVEQGPYEQYF.

This clonotype has more than one count but fewer than ten. V and J are TRBV4-1 and TRBJ2-5; 7 bases are a match to TRBD1. The CDR3 contains 15 residues. The trim removed 0 bases at V and 1 base at J, leaving 2 bases unmatched. Germline V CDR1 and CDR2: MGHRA, YSYEKL. The chain's CDR3 is CASSQDGDSQETQYF. Written as DNA, the CDR3 is TGCGCCAGCAGCCAAGATGGGGACAGCCAAGAGACCCAGTACTTC.

The gene calls are TRBV2 and TRBJ2-1; 8 nucleotides match TRBD1. In germline, CDR1 is SNHLY, CDR2 FYNNEI. After removal of 7 bases from V and 3 bases from J, the junction contained 5 bases not matched to a gene. CDR3 size: 14 residues. The CDR3 sequence: CASMGQDLYNEQFF. The CDR3 region has the DNA TGTGCCAGCATGGGACAGGACCTCTACAATGAGCAGTTCTTC. The full variable domain, rest sourced from reference TRBV2 and TRBJ2-1, is EPEVTQTPSHQVTQMGQEVILRCVPISNHLYFYWYRQILGQKVEFLVSFYNNEISEKSEIFDDQFSVERPDGSNFTLKIRSTKLEDSAMYFCASMGQDLYNEQFFGPGTRLTVL.

Turning to this clonotype: This may come from a read error, since a much larger clone is one base off. The chain couples TRBV29-1 to TRBJ2-5, with 12 positions matching TRBD2. Per germline, CDR1 SQVTM and CDR2 ANQGSEA. The CDR3 extends over 14 amino acids. CDR3 sequence: CSVERLAGEETKYF. In nucleotides, the CDR3 is TGCAGCGTTGAACGACTAGCGGGAGAAGAGACCAAGTACTTC.

The chain couples TRBV7-9 to TRBJ2-7; D possibly corresponds to TRBD2 (6 bases). CDR3 size: 12 residues. Germline V gene sequence: CDR1 SEHNR, CDR2 FQNEAQ (reference sequence). V shed 5 bases and J shed 3 bases, with 8 bases lying between them. The CDR3 nucleotides read TGTGCCAGCAGCAACGGGGGCTACGAGCAGTACTTC. Amino acid sequence: CASSNGGYEQYF.

The chain carries TRBV29-1 and TRBJ2-2; 7 bases map to TRBD1. V lost 2 bases and J lost 1; bases outside the gene matches: 7. Germline V gene data show CDR1 as SQVTM and CDR2 as ANQGSEA. The CDR3 contains 16 residues. The CDR3 DNA reads as TGCAGCGTTGAATATCGGTCAGGGGGGAACACCGGGGAGCTGTTTTTT. This gives the protein CSVEYRSGGNTGELFF.

The CDR3 reads CASSEFYEQFF. Here the CDR3 DNA reads TGTGCCAGCAGTGAATTTTATGAGCAGTTCTTC. The J gene is TRBJ2-1, the V gene TRBV2; the D is unclear. Germline V gene data show CDR1 as SNHLY and CDR2 as FYNNEI. Between the trimmed V and J ends, which lost 2 bases and 8 bases, there was a span of 4 bases. The CDR3 sequence is 11 residues long.